A selection of T cell receptor beta chains follows, all from one sample in a study of blood T cell repertoires in COVID-19. Generated by immunoSEQ multiplex PCR, the TCRdb table keeps only in-frame clones and is missing some. The data contain about 370,000 clones, approximately 89% of them singletons. Sequenced: peripheral blood. These receptors all come from a woman between 25 and 40 years old with COVID-19, enrolled during active disease. CDR3s leave out the opening cysteine and the closing phenylalanine or tryptophan.

v_gene,j_gene,CDR3aa
TRBV2,TRBJ1-5,ASRRTGDNQPQH
TRBV11-2,TRBJ1-1,ASSELQGVSEAF
TRBV2,TRBJ1-5,ASSQDRGGGPQH
TRBV5-4,TRBJ2-3,ASSLGKPTDTQY
TRBV19,TRBJ2-1,ASRKLATNNEQF
TRBV10-3,TRBJ1-5,AISPDRGHQPQH
TRBV6-5,TRBJ2-3,ASSGRTDTQY
TRBV11-2,TRBJ1-5,ASSLGTGGNQPQH
TRBV10-3,TRBJ1-5,AISGRDGGDQPQH
TRBV11-2,TRBJ2-5,ASSLGRWPISGRVETQY
TRBV29-1,TRBJ2-2,SVAGAGTGELF
TRBV2,TRBJ2-5,ASRRGEETQY
TRBV20-1,TRBJ2-1,SASELAYGEQF
TRBV7-2,TRBJ2-1,ASSTRQGPLV
TRBV3-1/TRBV3-2,TRBJ1-2,ASSQGTDYGYT
TRBV6-6,TRBJ1-2,ASSYSLGALFGYT
TRBV6-2/TRBV6-3,TRBJ2-7,ASSYLMTSGRAGVYEQY
TRBV28,TRBJ2-7,ASSLLASGGPV
TRBV18,TRBJ2-4,ASSPLGRAKNIQY
TRBV5-1,TRBJ1-6,ASSLGSGTGGSPLH
TRBV5-1,TRBJ2-1,ASTHEVFGRGKQDEQF
TRBV10-3,TRBJ1-4,AISTGTNEKLF
TRBV5-1,TRBJ1-4,ASSPDRNEKLF
TRBV7-2,TRBJ2-7,ASSLWSPRDYEQY
TRBV6-6,TRBJ2-1,ASSYEIANEQF
TRBV6-5,TRBJ1-5,ASLEIPQPQH
TRBV27,TRBJ1-2,ASGSRQGPYGYT
TRBV11-2,TRBJ2-2,ASSPRDREWAGELF
TRBV3-1/TRBV3-2,TRBJ2-1,ASSHRVGEQF
TRBV2,TRBJ1-2,ASRQLYGYT
TRBV6-5,TRBJ2-2,ASSKPTGNTGELF
TRBV6-2/TRBV6-3,TRBJ2-1,ASSYSRGRFHNEQF
TRBV19,TRBJ2-4,ASTGRVAGGVNIQY